This T cell receptor beta chain was sequenced in a study of T cell repertoires in cytomegalovirus infection. The overall study: CMV epitopes used comprised recently identified HLA-C-restricted ones and well-studied HLA-B-restricted ones. It was the public TCR beta signatures that indicated both CMV infection and matching HLA type. General study results and limits: The ex vivo response showed dominance by HLA-C-restricted CMV-specific TCR beta clonotypes. Summed public TCR beta family frequency identified CMV carriers bearing the relevant HLA.

TCRdb called the reads again in MiXCR, with one record for every CDR3 protein. The repertoire holds some 920,000 distinct CDR3 sequences, with under 40% as singletons. This clonotype was counted ten times or more. The antigen remains unidentified. The germline CDR1 and CDR2 sequences are SEHNR and FQNEAQ (reference sequence). Between the trimmed V and J ends, which lost 6 bases and 1 base, there was a span of 12 bases. CDR3 size: 14 residues. This TCR was sampled from a human donor in good health (CMV status not recorded). Some clones in this sample may be carry-over from other donors' samples. This rearrangement joins TRBV7-9 to TRBJ1-1; a possible D gene is TRBD1 (6 bases). The sample consisted of cultured CD8+ T cells from PBMCs, taken from culture after CMV antigen stimulation. The CDR3 loop reads CASRSQGRNTEAFF. CDR3 nucleotide sequence: TGTGCCAGCAGATCGCAGGGGCGGAACACTGAAGCTTTCTTT.